Shown below are 16 T cell receptor beta chains from a single sample sequenced in a study of early T cells in non-severe SARS-CoV-2 infection. TCRdb fed the 5' RACE reads into MiXCR, producing one record per CDR3 protein. Of about 76,000 distinct CDR3 sequences in the sample, less than 15% were seen once. Specimen: whole blood. These receptors were obtained from an adult who was a healthcare worker with PCR-confirmed SARS-CoV-2 infection or an uninfected control (not recorded which).

V usage is TRBV28 and J usage is TRBJ2-1; possibly TRBD2 for D (6 bases). Germline V gene data show CDR1 as MDHEN and CDR2 as SYDVKM. The CDR3 consists of 13 residues. V gave up 5 bases and J gave up 12 bases, with 17 bases separating them. CDR3 sequence: CASSPGLPIGQFF. The CDR3 DNA reads as TGTGCCAGCAGTCCGGGACTCCCTATCGGGCAGTTCTTC.

This clonotype was recorded at least ten times. The rearrangement uses TRBV20-1 and TRBJ2-7; the match to TRBD2 covers 16 bases. CDR1 DFQATT and CDR2 SNEGSKA come from the germline V gene (reference sequence). Unmatched junction bases numbered 10, after V lost 3 bases and J lost 2 bases. This CDR3 region has 18 residues. CDR3 in DNA: TGCAGTGCTAGGAGACCGGGACTAGCGGGAGGGCGCGCCTACGAGCAGTACTTC. Its translation is CSARRPGLAGGRAYEQYF.

The chain employs TRBV9 and TRBJ1-2; D ambiguous. The CDR3 is 14 residues long. The germline CDR1 and CDR2 sequences are SGDLS and YYNGEE. V dropped 0 bases and J dropped 8 bases, with 14 bases sitting between them. CDR3 in DNA: TGTGCCAGCAGCGTAGAGGGCCCAGCGGGAGGCTACACCTTC. As protein: CASSVEGPAGGYTF.

A remark on this clonotype: One junction end does not reproduce the germline sequence, and a read error may be involved. The chain couples TRBV27 to TRBJ2-7; possible D gene TRBD1, 5 bases. The CDR3 totals 13 residues. Germline assignment: CDR1 MNHEY and CDR2 SMNVEV (reference sequence). DNA of the CDR3: TGTGTCAGCAGCCCCGACAGTCCCTACGAGCAGTACTTC. It translates to CVSSPDSPYEQYF.

The chain links TRBV4-2 to TRBJ2-1, with 10 bases lining up with TRBD2. The CDR3 has 18 amino acids. V lost 0 bases, J lost 8 bases, and 13 bases stayed unmatched. Germline assignment: CDR1 LGHNA and CDR2 YNFKEQ. The CDR3 coding sequence is TGTGCCAGCAGCCAAGAGGGGTTCGAGAGCGGGAGGGCATATGAGCAGTTCTTC. The encoded protein is CASSQEGFESGRAYEQFF.

This clonotype was seen only a few times. V is TRBV7-6 and J is TRBJ2-1, with 7 positions matching TRBD2. V was pared by 5 bases and J by 4 bases, with 8 bases of the junction left unmatched. The CDR3 spans 15 residues. Germline V gene sequence: CDR1 SGHVS, CDR2 FNYEAQ. The CDR3 spells CASSRGVAGYNEQFF. The DNA of the CDR3 is TGTGCCAGCAGCCGCGGGGTAGCGGGTTACAATGAGCAGTTCTTC.

This chain's CDR3 is CSVELAGERYNEQFF. CDR3 bases: TGCAGCGTTGAACTAGCGGGAGAACGGTACAATGAGCAGTTCTTC. This chain links TRBV29-1 with TRBJ2-1; TRBD2 matches at 10 bases. This CDR3 has 15 residues. V lost 2 bases to trimming and J lost 4 bases; unmatched junction nucleotides: 5. Germline V CDR1 and CDR2: SQVTM, ANQGSEA.

Ten or more counts support this clonotype. CDR3 DNA sequence: TGTGCCAGCAGTTCCATAAAGGGACAGGTATCACCTAACTATGGCTACACCTTC. Translating it yields CASSSIKGQVSPNYGYTF. The V call is TRBV28, the J call TRBJ1-2; 8 bases agree with TRBD1. The CDR3 contains 18 residues. J gave up 0 bases and V 4 bases, and 13 bases lay outside the gene matches. Germline V CDR1 and CDR2: MDHEN, SYDVKM.

This clonotype rates as medium-sized (0.01 to 0.1%). The chain links TRBV29-1 to TRBJ2-1, with no clear D. The germline CDR1 and CDR2 sequences are SQVTM and ANQGSEA. The CDR3 is made up of 12 amino acids. V was clipped by 3 bases and J by 6 bases, with 9 bases between them. CDR3 nucleotide sequence: TGCAGCGTTGACTTCTTAGCCAATGAGCAGTTCTTC. Amino acids: CSVDFLANEQFF.

This clonotype was counted only a few times. V is TRBV10-1 and J is TRBJ1-1, with 9 bases matching TRBD1. Unmatched junction bases numbered 4, after V lost 3 bases and J lost 8 bases. This CDR3 has 13 residues. The germline gives CDR1 WNHNN, CDR2 SYGVQD (reference sequence). For the CDR3, the DNA is TGCGCCAGCAGTGAAGGGACAGGGCTAGAAGCTTTCTTT. It encodes CASSEGTGLEAFF.

This clonotype has a count of ten or more. This chain links TRBV6-2 or TRBV6-3 with TRBJ2-5, with D tentatively TRBD1 (6 bases). The CDR3 runs to 13 residues. Germline loops: CDR1 MNHEY, CDR2 SVGEGT. The V gene lost 6 bases and the J gene lost 5 bases, with 13 bases spanning the gap. The chain's CDR3 is CASSQGSGETQYF. In DNA form, the CDR3 reads TGTGCCAGCAGCCAGGGGTCGGGGGAGACCCAGTACTTC.

By its share, this clonotype is medium-sized. V usage is TRBV7-7 and J usage is TRBJ2-1, with a weak D call TRBD1 (6 bases). Germline values: CDR1 SSHAT, CDR2 FNYEAQ (reference sequence). CDR3 length: 13 residues. The V end lost 4 bases, the J end lost 3 bases, and 7 bases lay between the germline ends. In DNA form, the CDR3 reads TGTGCCAGCAGCTCGGACAGCTACAATGAGCAGTTCTTC. It codes for CASSSDSYNEQFF.

V and J are TRBV10-1 and TRBJ2-3, with 7 bases aligning to TRBD2. The CDR3 length is 13 residues. Germline V gene sequence: CDR1 WNHNN, CDR2 SYGVQD (reference sequence). Trimming removed 2 bases from V and 4 bases from J; junction bases left unmatched: 0. The CDR3 region is CASSEGGADTQYF. CDR3 DNA sequence: TGCGCCAGCAGTGAGGGGGGGGCAGATACGCAGTATTTT.

This clonotype was recorded only once. This rearrangement joins TRBV29-1 to TRBJ1-2, with a possible D match to TRBD1 (6 bases). The length of the CDR3 is 12 residues. The V end was cut by 4 bases, the J end by 2 bases, with 8 bases between. Germline loops: CDR1 SQVTM, CDR2 ANQGSEA. CDR3: CSVGGRNYGYTF. The CDR3 nucleotides read TGCAGCGTTGGGGGGCGGAACTATGGCTACACCTTC.

This clonotype was recorded a few times. The chain links TRBV29-1 to TRBJ2-3; 15 bases fit TRBD2. Looked up from germline, CDR1 is SQVTM and CDR2 is ANQGSEA. The CDR3 totals 19 residues. Trimming took 7 bases from V and 2 from J; bases not matched to a gene: 16. The CDR3 loop is CSGRRGLAGGSHPTDTQYF. The DNA for the CDR3 is TGCAGCGGCCGCCGGGGACTAGCGGGAGGTTCCCACCCCACAGATACGCAGTATTTT.

The chain links TRBV5-1 to TRBJ2-1, with a possible D match to TRBD2 (6 bases). The CDR3 totals 15 residues. CDR1 and CDR2 (germline): SGHRS, YFSETQ. The V end was cut by 7 bases, the J end by 8 bases, with 22 bases between. CDR3 in amino acids: CASYALQRAIDEQFF. CDR3 nucleotide sequence: TGCGCCAGCTATGCCTTGCAGCGGGCCATTGATGAGCAGTTCTTC.